This entry lists 17 T cell receptor beta chains sequenced from one sample in a study of blood T cell repertoires in COVID-19. The assay was immunoSEQ multiplex PCR, and TCRdb's table has in-frame clones only and misses some. The table lists over 150,000 clones, 65% to 90% of them singletons. Sequencing input: peripheral blood. The receptors come from a human donor in a cohort sampled during active COVID-19.

This clone has just one count. The chain combines TRBV5-4 with TRBJ1-1, with 7 bases that match TRBD1. Germline values: CDR1 SGHNT, CDR2 YYREEE (reference sequence). Losses at the gene ends were 5 bases for V and 5 bases for J; bases not matched to a gene: 12. The length of the CDR3 is 15 residues. The CDR3 loop is CASSLVRQGETEAFF. CDR3 DNA sequence: TGTGCCAGCAGTCTGGTTCGTCAGGGGGAAACTGAAGCTTTCTTT.

The sample holds one count of this clone. This chain uses TRBV12-5 with TRBJ2-7; TRBD2 is a possible D gene (6 bases). V was shortened by 0 bases and J by 2 bases, with 17 bases between the two germline ends. This CDR3 is built from 17 residues. CDR1 LGHNT and CDR2 FRNRAP come from the germline V gene. CDR3 loop: CASGLVRGSGSPYEQYF. In DNA form, the CDR3 reads TGTGCTAGTGGTTTGGTACGGGGGAGTGGCAGCCCCTACGAGCAGTACTTC.

The V gene is TRBV14, the J gene TRBJ1-6; 8 nucleotides match TRBD1. Trimming cost V 4 bases and J 7 bases; bases outside gene matches: 6. The CDR3 sequence is 15 residues long. Germline V CDR1 and CDR2: SGHDN, FVKESK. CDR3 residues: CASSPMDRANSPLHF. In DNA, the CDR3 is TGTGCCAGCAGCCCCATGGACAGGGCCAATTCACCCCTCCACTTT.

This clone has just one count. The chain couples TRBV5-5 to TRBJ2-3, with D perhaps matching TRBD2 (6 bases). CDR1 and CDR2 from the germline V gene are SGHKS and YYEKEE (reference sequence). The CDR3 totals 18 residues. With 1 base removed from V and 1 base from J, the gap between germline ends came to 19 bases. CDR3 nucleotides: TGTGCCAGCAGCTTGCCCGCCAAACTAGCCGGGGGCACAGATACGCAGTATTTT. It encodes CASSLPAKLAGGTDTQYF.

This clone was seen just once. The rearrangement joins TRBV19 to TRBJ2-2, with a possible D match to TRBD1 (6 bases). The CDR3 consists of 15 residues. V shed 1 base and J shed 5 bases, with 11 bases lying between them. The germline V gene has CDR1 LNHDA and CDR2 SQIVND (reference sequence). CDR3 protein: CASSIAGQLTGELFF. The CDR3 DNA reads TGTGCCAGTAGTATAGCGGGACAATTGACCGGGGAGCTGTTTTTT.

The chain carries TRBV10-3 and TRBJ2-5, with 12 bases fitting TRBD1. Germline CDR1 ENHRY, CDR2 SYGVKD. The CDR3 spans 16 residues. The V and J ends lost 4 bases and 5 bases, in that order; junction bases with no gene match: 8. This CDR3 is CAISGLGTGGEETQYF. DNA of the CDR3: TGTGCCATCAGTGGGTTGGGGACAGGGGGCGAGGAGACCCAGTACTTC.

This clone was counted at least ten times. The CDR3 is CASSLTGFDTGELFF. For the CDR3, the DNA is TGTGCCAGCAGCTTGACAGGATTTGACACCGGGGAGCTGTTTTTT. The chain carries TRBV11-2 and TRBJ2-2, with a possible D match to TRBD1 (6 bases). Germline V lookup: CDR1 SGHAT, CDR2 FQNNGV. The V and J ends lost 3 bases and 3 bases respectively, with 11 bases between them. The CDR3 runs 15 residues.

The genes are TRBV27 and TRBJ2-6, with a possible D match to TRBD1 (6 bases). CDR3 length: 17 residues. The germline gives CDR1 MNHEY, CDR2 SMNVEV (reference sequence). V lost 5 bases, J lost 0 bases, and 14 bases lay in between. The CDR3 DNA follows: TGTGCCAGCAGTCTAGGACAGTTCCTCTCTGGGGCCAACGTCCTGACTTTC. The encoded protein is CASSLGQFLSGANVLTF.

The rearrangement uses TRBV27 and TRBJ2-7, with 11 bases matching TRBD2. The germline V gene encodes CDR1 MNHEY and CDR2 SMNVEV (reference sequence). The CDR3 is 19 amino acids. Unmatched junction bases numbered 17, after V lost 6 bases and J lost 1 base. The CDR3 nucleotides are TGTGCCAGCAGCACCCGGACCCCGTTACTAGCGGGAGAGTCCTACGAGCAGTACTTC. Its protein is CASSTRTPLLAGESYEQYF.

The V and J genes are TRBV7-2 and TRBJ2-1; D is perhaps TRBD2 (6 bases). Trimming removed 5 bases from V and 1 base from J, with 15 bases in between. The CDR3 runs 16 residues. Germline CDR1 SGHTA, CDR2 FQGNSA. Written as DNA, the CDR3 is TGTGCCAGCAGCCCCGGGGGACTGAGATCCTACAATGAGCAGTTCTTC. It codes for CASSPGGLRSYNEQFF.

This clone has only one observation. The CDR3 protein is CASSRGPRDGELFF. For the CDR3, the DNA is TGTGCCAGCAGCAGAGGGCCACGGGACGGGGAGCTGTTTTTT. The chain is built from TRBV7-2 and TRBJ2-2; D perhaps matches TRBD2 (5 bases). CDR1 is SGHTA, CDR2 FQGNSA, per germline. V dropped 5 bases and J dropped 7 bases, with 14 bases sitting between them. The length of the CDR3 is 14 residues.

The chain combines TRBV9 with TRBJ2-4; 15 nucleotides align to TRBD2. CDR1 and CDR2 from the germline V gene are SGDLS and YYNGEE. The CDR3 consists of 13 residues. The J segment lost 16 bases and the V segment lost 3 bases, leaving 5 bases of the junction unmatched. CDR3 amino acids: CASSAGTSGRLYF. CDR3 coding DNA: TGTGCCAGCAGCGCCGGGACTAGCGGGAGGCTATACTTC.

This sequence joins TRBV9 and TRBJ1-5; D remains ambiguous. Germline V gene data show CDR1 as SGDLS and CDR2 as YYNGEE. The CDR3 consists of 13 residues. Trimming removed 1 base from V and 7 bases from J, with 9 bases in between. This CDR3 is CASSVTVEQPQHF. For the CDR3, the DNA is TGTGCCAGCAGCGTAACAGTCGAACAGCCCCAGCATTTT.

The J gene is TRBJ2-1, the V gene TRBV2; tentatively, D is TRBD2 (6 bases). V gave up 5 bases and J gave up 5 bases, with 16 bases separating them. The CDR3 is 15 amino acids. Germline V gene sequence: CDR1 SNHLY, CDR2 FYNNEI. CDR3 region: CASSWDSASNNEQFF. The CDR3 DNA sequence: TGTGCCAGCAGTTGGGACTCCGCTTCCAACAATGAGCAGTTCTTC.

The rearrangement uses TRBV3-1 (or the pseudogene TRBV3-2) and TRBJ2-3; TRBD2 matches 8 bases. With 4 bases clipped from V and 5 bases from J, the junction kept 17 bases outside the gene matches. The CDR3 totals 18 residues. CDR1 and CDR2 from the germline V gene are LGHDT and YNNKEL (reference sequence). The CDR3 region has the DNA TGTGCCAGCAGCCGGGGAATGGGAATGACTAGCGCCCAAGATACGCAGTATTTT. It codes for CASSRGMGMTSAQDTQYF.

This clone has just a few counts. V gene TRBV12-3 or TRBV12-4 combines with J gene TRBJ2-1; D not certain. V lost 9 bases, J lost 4 bases, and 13 bases lay in between. CDR3 length: 13 amino acids. CDR3 in amino acids: CASRQAGYNEQFF. As DNA, the CDR3 is TGTGCCAGTAGGCAGGCCGGTTACAATGAGCAGTTCTTC.

The CDR3 sequence is CASSLVAGGPKGNIQYF. In DNA, the CDR3 is TGCGCCAGCAGCTTGGTGGCGGGAGGCCCGAAGGGAAACATTCAGTACTTC. V usage is TRBV5-1 and J usage is TRBJ2-4; TRBD2 matches at 8 bases. Germline-derived CDR1 and CDR2 are SGHRS and YFSETQ. Unmatched junction bases numbered 11, after V lost 0 bases and J lost 6 bases. The CDR3 covers 17 residues.